This T cell receptor (beta chain) stems from a study of blood T cell repertoires in COVID-19. Overall study: Nucleic acid was either cDNA or gDNA, and it came from T cells, B-cell-depleted T cells, or PBMCs.

Per the study methods: Quantification of nucleated cells was approximated via reference gene primer amplification. This table comes from immunoSEQ multiplex PCR, and its TCRdb copy is limited to in-frame clones, with some not included. For V, J and clone size, that table is used; D and trimming come from the DNA. The sample lists about 240,000 clones, 87% seen once, with 6% to 9% in the top ten. The CDR3 runs 15 residues. In germline, CDR1 is SGHRS, CDR2 YFSETQ. V was clipped by 6 bases and J by 0 bases, with 13 bases between them. The receptor was derived from a man in his 60s who had recovered from COVID-19. The sample consisted of peripheral blood. The gene calls are TRBV5-1 and TRBJ1-5, with a possible D match to TRBD1 (6 bases). The CDR3 protein is CASKPLTGSNQPQHF. CDR3 in DNA: TGCGCCAGCAAGCCATTGACAGGTAGCAATCAGCCCCAGCATTTT.